These T cell receptor beta chains were read from a single sample in a study of tumor and adjacent non-tumor tissue in lung cancer. TCRdb reprocessed the multiplex PCR reads with MiXCR, giving one entry per CDR3 protein. The table has 60,000 to 85,000 distinct CDR3 sequences, 75% to 85% seen once. The sequencing input was distant non-tumor lung tissue. The receptors derive from a man aged 60 to 69 with non-small cell lung cancer. CDR3s include the opening cysteine and the closing phenylalanine or tryptophan. The D gene is left open where the match is weak. Expanded clones get a size class; other rows say once, few or many, or leave the size out.

TRBV18	TRBJ2-1	NA	NA	CASSTSHEQFF	TGTGCCAGCTCAACAAGCCATGAGCAGTTCTTC
TRBV28	TRBJ2-1	NA	NA	CASSSRGAQFF	TGTGCCAGCAGCTCCCGGGGAGCGCAGTTCTTC
TRBV28	TRBJ2-7	NA	TRBD2	CASRAGGRGQYF	TGTGCCAGCAGGGCTGGCGGGAGGGGGCAGTACTTC
TRBV12-3/TRBV12-4	TRBJ1-5	few	NA	CTSSLGSWQPQHF	TGTACCAGCAGTTTAGGATCTTGGCAGCCCCAGCATTTT
TRBV6-5	TRBJ1-2	few	TRBD1	CASGRQGGNNYSYTF	TGTGCCAGCGGTCGACAGGGTGGGAATAACTATAGCTACACGTTC
TRBV6-6	TRBJ1-5	once	NA	CASRTELNQLQHF	TGTGCCAGCAGGACAGAATTAAATCAACTCCAGCATTTT
TRBV10-2	TRBJ2-7	NA	NA	CASSELPGYYEQYF	TGCGCCAGTAGTGAGTTGCCGGGATATTACGAGCAGTACTTC
TRBV5-1	TRBJ2-1	NA	NA	CASSLIGSHDQFF	TGCGCCAGCAGCTTGATCGGGTCCCATGATCAGTTCTTC
TRBV4-1	TRBJ2-2	NA	NA	CASSHETTANTGQLFF	TGCGCCAGCAGCCACGAAACGACAGCTAACACCGGGCAGCTGTTTTTT
TRBV6-1	TRBJ2-3	NA	NA	CATSGTGTHTDMQYF	TGTGCCACCTCAGGTACGGGAACCCACACAGATATGCAGTATTTT
TRBV11-2	TRBJ1-1	NA	NA	CTNSLDPRDPEAFF	TGTACCAACAGCTTAGACCCGAGAGATCCTGAAGCTTTCTTT
TRBV29-1	TRBJ2-7	NA	NA	CRLVRDSSYEHYF	TGCAGACTTGTGCGGGACAGCTCCTACGAGCATTACTTC
TRBV10-3	TRBJ1-5	NA	TRBD1	CVIRGGEGNQPQHF	TGTGTCATCAGGGGGGGAGAGGGAAACCAGCCCCAGCATTTT
TRBV5-6	TRBJ2-7	NA	NA	CASSSGTDSYEQYF	TGTGCCAGCAGCTCTGGAACGGACTCCTACGAGCAGTACTTT
TRBV12-3/TRBV12-4	TRBJ2-5	NA	NA	CAISLSPQETQYF	TGTGCTATCAGTTTATCACCCCAGGAGACCCAGTACTTC
TRBV29-1	TRBJ2-5	NA	NA	CNVADRYQETQYF	TGCAACGTAGCGGACAGATATCAAGAGACTCAGTACTTC
TRBV13	TRBJ2-3	few	NA	CASNLVRQNTDTQYF	TGTGCCAGTAACTTAGTGAGACAGAACACAGATACGCAGTATTTT
TRBV6-2/TRBV6-3	TRBJ2-1	NA	NA	CASSYNIRWSFPPEQFF	TGTGCCAGTAGTTACAATATACGATGGAGCTTCCCCCCTGAGCAGTTCTTC
TRBV7-9	TRBJ1-4	few	NA	CASSLCGENEKLFF	TGTGCCAGCAGCTTATGCGGGGAGAATGAAAAACTGTTTTTT
TRBV28	TRBJ1-4	NA	NA	CVRSFSSRGRYNEKLFF	TGTGTCAGAAGTTTTAGTTCAAGGGGACGCTATAATGAAAAACTGTTTTTT
TRBV13	TRBJ1-3	NA	NA	CASRLLGGNTIYF	TGTGCCAGCAGACTACTTGGTGGAAACACCATATATTTT